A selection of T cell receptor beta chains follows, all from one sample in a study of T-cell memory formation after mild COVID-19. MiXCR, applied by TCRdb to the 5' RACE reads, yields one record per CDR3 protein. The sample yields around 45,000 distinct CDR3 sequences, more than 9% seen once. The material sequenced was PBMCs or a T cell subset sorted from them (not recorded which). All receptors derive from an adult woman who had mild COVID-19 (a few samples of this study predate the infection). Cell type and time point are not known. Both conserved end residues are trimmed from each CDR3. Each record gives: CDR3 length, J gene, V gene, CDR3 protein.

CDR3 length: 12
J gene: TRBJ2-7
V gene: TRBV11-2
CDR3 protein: ASSLGSGRYEQY

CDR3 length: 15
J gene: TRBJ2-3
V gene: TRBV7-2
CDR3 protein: ASRRFASGPRADTQY

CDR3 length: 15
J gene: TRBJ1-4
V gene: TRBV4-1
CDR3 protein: ASSQDGGVSTNEKLF

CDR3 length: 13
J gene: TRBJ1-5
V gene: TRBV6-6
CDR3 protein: ASSYSWGENQPQH

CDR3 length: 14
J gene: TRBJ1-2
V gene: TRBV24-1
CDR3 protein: ATSARDRAGNYGYT

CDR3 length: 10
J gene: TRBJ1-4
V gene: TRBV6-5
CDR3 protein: ASSDLNQKLF

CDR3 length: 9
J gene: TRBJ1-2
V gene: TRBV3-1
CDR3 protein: ASSPGYGYT

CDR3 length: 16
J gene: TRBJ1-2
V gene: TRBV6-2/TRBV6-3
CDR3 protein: ASSYDPRTGGHPYGYT

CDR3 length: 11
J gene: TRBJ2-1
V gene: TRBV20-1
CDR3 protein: SAWSGLRGEQF

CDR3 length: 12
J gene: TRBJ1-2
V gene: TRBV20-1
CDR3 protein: SARDLGQVEGYT

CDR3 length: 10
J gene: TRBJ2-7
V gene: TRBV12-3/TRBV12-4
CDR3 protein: ASSLVTFEQY

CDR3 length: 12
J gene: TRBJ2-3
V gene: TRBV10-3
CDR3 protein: AISGTSGTDTQY

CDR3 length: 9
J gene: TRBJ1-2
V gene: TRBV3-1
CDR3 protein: ASSQVYGYT

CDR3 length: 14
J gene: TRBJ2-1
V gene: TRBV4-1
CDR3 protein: ASSQEKGRTYNEQF

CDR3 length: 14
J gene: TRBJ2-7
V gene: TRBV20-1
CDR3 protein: SARGERVVSSYEQY

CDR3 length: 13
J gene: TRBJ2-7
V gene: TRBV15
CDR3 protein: ATSRARGQSYEQY

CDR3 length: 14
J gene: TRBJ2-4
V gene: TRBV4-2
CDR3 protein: ASSRENRGGKNIQY

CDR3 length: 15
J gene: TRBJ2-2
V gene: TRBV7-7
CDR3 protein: ASSLSQAGANTGELF

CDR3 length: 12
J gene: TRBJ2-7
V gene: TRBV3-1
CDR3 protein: ASSSLGQVTEQY

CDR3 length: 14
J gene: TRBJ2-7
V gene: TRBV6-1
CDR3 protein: ASSGGLGQQFYEQY

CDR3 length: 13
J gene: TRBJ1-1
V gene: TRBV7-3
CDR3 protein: ASSFSGQGATEAF

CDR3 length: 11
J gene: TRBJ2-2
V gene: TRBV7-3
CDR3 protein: ASSLRVTGELF

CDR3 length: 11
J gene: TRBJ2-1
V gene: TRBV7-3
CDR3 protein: ASSLTPSNEQF

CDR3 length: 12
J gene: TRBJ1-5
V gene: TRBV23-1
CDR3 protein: ASSNYRCDQPQH

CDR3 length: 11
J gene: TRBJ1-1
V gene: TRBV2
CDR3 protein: ASSGARGTEAF

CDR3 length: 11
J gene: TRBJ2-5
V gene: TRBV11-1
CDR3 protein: ASSFRGQETQY

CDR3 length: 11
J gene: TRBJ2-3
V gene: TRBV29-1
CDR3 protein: SVQAGGTDTQY

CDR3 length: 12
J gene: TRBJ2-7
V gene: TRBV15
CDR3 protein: ATSRGRDSYEQY

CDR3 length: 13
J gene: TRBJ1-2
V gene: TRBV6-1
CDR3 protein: ASRTGDGSNYGYT

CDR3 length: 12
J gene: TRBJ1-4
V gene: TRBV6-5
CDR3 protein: ASSRDRPNEKLF

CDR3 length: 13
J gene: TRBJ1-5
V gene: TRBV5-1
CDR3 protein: ASSPDLGGKQPQH

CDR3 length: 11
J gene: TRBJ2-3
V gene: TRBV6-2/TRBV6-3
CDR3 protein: ASSYQLAVTQY

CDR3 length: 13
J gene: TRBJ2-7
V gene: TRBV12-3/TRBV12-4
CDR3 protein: ASSETGGVSGEQY

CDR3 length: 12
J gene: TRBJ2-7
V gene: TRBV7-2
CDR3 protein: ASSWGNSWDEQY

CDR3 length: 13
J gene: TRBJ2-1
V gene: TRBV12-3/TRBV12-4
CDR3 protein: ASSSLAGSYNEQF

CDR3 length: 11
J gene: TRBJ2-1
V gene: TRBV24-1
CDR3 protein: ATTGQVGNEQF

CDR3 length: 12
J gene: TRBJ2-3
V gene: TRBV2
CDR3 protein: ASSEQGVADTQY

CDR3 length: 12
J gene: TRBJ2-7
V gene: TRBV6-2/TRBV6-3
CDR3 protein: ASNAQGSSYEQY

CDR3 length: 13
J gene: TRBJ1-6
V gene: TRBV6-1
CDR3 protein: ASSEDQGWYSPLH

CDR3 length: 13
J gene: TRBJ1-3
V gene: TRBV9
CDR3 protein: ASSALGGGRNTIY

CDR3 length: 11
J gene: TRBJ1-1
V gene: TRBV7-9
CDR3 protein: ASSFFRDTEAF

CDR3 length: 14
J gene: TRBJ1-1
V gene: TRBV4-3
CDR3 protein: ASSQGTGSLSTEAF

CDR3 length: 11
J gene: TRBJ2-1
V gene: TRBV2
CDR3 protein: ASTTSGGAEQF

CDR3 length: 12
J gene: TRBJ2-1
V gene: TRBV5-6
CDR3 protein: ASSAGSSLVEQF

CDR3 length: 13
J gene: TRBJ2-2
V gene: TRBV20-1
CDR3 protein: SARDPSAGAVELF

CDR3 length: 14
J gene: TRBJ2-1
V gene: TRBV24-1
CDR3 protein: ATSDRNRDVRDEQF

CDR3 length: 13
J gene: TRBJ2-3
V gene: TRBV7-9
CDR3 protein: ASSLAAGAPSTQY

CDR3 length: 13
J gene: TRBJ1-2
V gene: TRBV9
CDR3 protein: ASSDRTGGTYGYT

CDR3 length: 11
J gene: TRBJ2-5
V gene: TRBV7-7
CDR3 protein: ASSFGTGETQY

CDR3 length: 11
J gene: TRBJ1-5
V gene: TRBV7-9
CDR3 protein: ASSVTGVGPQH

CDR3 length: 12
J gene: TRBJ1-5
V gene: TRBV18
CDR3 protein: ASSLDRGNQPQH

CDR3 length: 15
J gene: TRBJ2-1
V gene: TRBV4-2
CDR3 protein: ASSQDSASGSWNEQF

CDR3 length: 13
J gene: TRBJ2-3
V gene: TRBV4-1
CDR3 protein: ASSQEVGRTDTQY

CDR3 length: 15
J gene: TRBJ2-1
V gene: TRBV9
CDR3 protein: ASSVVGAGASYNEQF

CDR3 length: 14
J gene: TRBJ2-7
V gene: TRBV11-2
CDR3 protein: ASTKIGGTSGGEQY